Following are 17 T cell receptor beta chains from one sample sequenced in a study of blood T cell repertoires in COVID-19. The method was immunoSEQ multiplex PCR; TCRdb's version includes in-frame clones alone and lacks a portion of them. The sample shows over 250,000 clones, roughly 80% of them seen only once. The specimen was peripheral blood. Every receptor here comes from a woman in her fifties or sixties who had recovered from COVID-19.

The chain has TRBV14 and TRBJ2-5, with D possibly TRBD1 on 6 matching bases. V shed 4 bases and J shed 2 bases, with 14 bases lying between them. From germline, CDR1 is SGHDN and CDR2 FVKESK. The CDR3 totals 15 residues. The CDR3: CASSPPLGGQETQYF. For the CDR3, the DNA is TGTGCCAGCAGCCCACCCCTAGGGGGTCAAGAGACCCAGTACTTC.

The chain is built from TRBV6-2 or TRBV6-3 and TRBJ1-5; D uncertain. The germline gives CDR1 MNHEY, CDR2 SVGEGT. The CDR3 consists of 14 residues. The V and J ends lost 2 bases and 1 base respectively, with 6 bases between them. The CDR3 here is CASSYAGSNQPQHF. The CDR3 coding sequence is TGTGCCAGCAGTTACGCCGGGAGCAATCAGCCCCAGCATTTT.

In nucleotides, the CDR3 is TGCGCCAGCAGCCACGAAGGACAGGGGAGTGGCGGCTACACCTTC. Encoded protein: CASSHEGQGSGGYTF. V and J are TRBV4-3 and TRBJ1-2, with 9 bases that match TRBD1. J lost 8 bases, V lost 3 bases, and 10 bases had no gene match. The CDR3 has 15 amino acids. From germline, CDR1 is LGHNA and CDR2 YSLEER.

The gene calls are TRBV30 and TRBJ2-7, with D maybe TRBD1 (6 bases). V shed 3 bases and J shed 3 bases, with 12 bases lying between them. Looked up from germline, CDR1 is GTSNPN and CDR2 is SVGIG (reference sequence). The CDR3 loop spans 13 amino acids. Here the CDR3 DNA reads TGTGCCTGGAGCACCCCGGACAGCTACGAGCAGTACTTC. This codes for CAWSTPDSYEQYF.

The chain combines TRBV2 with TRBJ1-1; 8 nucleotides agree with TRBD1. CDR1 SNHLY and CDR2 FYNNEI come from the germline V gene. The CDR3 consists of 14 residues. J lost 4 bases, V lost 4 bases, and 5 bases had no gene match. The CDR3 DNA follows: TGTGCCAGCAGTGCACAGGGGGTGGGCACTGAAGCTTTCTTT. It is translated as CASSAQGVGTEAFF.

The chain has TRBV7-2 and TRBJ2-1; D perhaps matches TRBD2 (6 bases). V was shortened by 5 bases and J by 7 bases, with 15 bases between the two germline ends. Germline V CDR1 and CDR2: SGHTA, FQGNSA. This CDR3 region has 14 residues. The CDR3 bases are TGTGCCAGCAGCACGACTAGAGGTATGAATGAGCAGTTCTTC. Translating it yields CASSTTRGMNEQFF.

This clone was found once. The chain joins TRBV30 to TRBJ2-7; TRBD1 matches at 7 bases. The germline CDR1 and CDR2 sequences are GTSNPN and SVGIG (reference sequence). V trimming: 3 bases; J trimming: 3 bases; junction bases outside the gene matches: 8. The CDR3 sequence is 14 residues long. CDR3 nucleotide sequence: TGTGCCTGGAGAGGGGGACAGTTGGGCTACGAGCAGTACTTC. This encodes CAWRGGQLGYEQYF.

This clone was recorded a few times. V and J are TRBV7-9 and TRBJ2-3; D not certain. Germline lookup yields CDR1 SEHNR and CDR2 FQNEAQ (reference sequence). The CDR3 sequence is 13 residues long. Between the trimmed V and J ends, which lost 5 bases and 2 bases, there was a span of 8 bases. The CDR3 coding sequence is TGTGCCAGCAGCCCTGACTCCACAGATACGCAGTATTTT. Its protein product is CASSPDSTDTQYF.

The genes are TRBV30 and TRBJ2-7; 8 bases align to TRBD1. Losses at the gene ends were 3 bases for V and 6 bases for J; bases not matched to a gene: 4. From germline, CDR1 is GTSNPN and CDR2 SVGIG (reference sequence). There are 12 residues in the CDR3. The DNA for the CDR3 is TGTGCCTGGAGGCAGGGGGCGGCCGAGCAGTACTTC. As protein: CAWRQGAAEQYF. Complete variable domain (other parts from reference TRBV30 and TRBJ2-7): SQTIHQWPATLVQPVGSPLSLECTVEGTSNPNLYWYRQAAGRGLQLLFYSVGIGQISSEVPQNLSASRPQDRQFILSSKKLLLSDSGFYLCAWRQGAAEQYFGPGTRLTVT.

The chain carries TRBV5-6 and TRBJ1-3; a weak D match, TRBD1 (5 bases). Germline V gene data show CDR1 as SGHDT and CDR2 as YYEEEE. This CDR3 region has 14 residues. V was pared by 5 bases and J by 2 bases, with 11 bases between. The CDR3 loop is CASSSDIAGNTIYF. CDR3 DNA: TGTGCCAGCAGTTCGGACATAGCTGGAAACACCATATATTTT.

This clone was seen a few times. This chain joins TRBV6-2 or TRBV6-3 and TRBJ1-1; no definite D call. CDR1 MNHEY and CDR2 SVGEGT come from the germline V gene. This CDR3 contains 13 residues. The germline V and J ends were trimmed by 5 bases and 1 base, with 8 bases remaining between them. Here the CDR3 DNA reads TGTGCCAGCAGTACCGGGAGGAACACTGAAGCTTTCTTT. Protein: CASSTGRNTEAFF.

The chain links TRBV11-2 to TRBJ1-1; weak D call: TRBD1 (6 bases). Trimming pared 0 bases from V and 2 bases from J, leaving 10 bases between. Germline CDR1 reads SGHAT; CDR2 reads FQNNGV. The CDR3 runs 15 residues. The CDR3 loop is CASSLERTANTEAFF. The CDR3 DNA reads TGTGCCAGCAGCTTAGAGCGGACAGCAAACACTGAAGCTTTCTTT. Full variable domain (missing parts from reference TRBV11-2 and TRBJ1-1): EAGVAQSPRYKIIEKRQSVAFWCNPISGHATLYWYQQILGQGPKLLIQFQNNGVVDDSQLPKDRFSAERLKGVDSTLKIQPAKLEDSAVYLCASSLERTANTEAFFGQGTRLTVV.

The genes are TRBV6-2 or TRBV6-3 and TRBJ2-5; TRBD1 matches at 8 bases. Germline trimming cut 2 bases from V and 2 bases from J; bases unmatched to any gene: 4. CDR3 length: 15 amino acids. Germline V gives CDR1 MNHEY, CDR2 SVGEGT. The CDR3 is CASSYPRQGQETQYF. The CDR3 DNA sequence: TGTGCCAGCAGTTACCCTCGACAGGGGCAAGAGACCCAGTACTTC.

The rearrangement links TRBV5-4 to TRBJ2-5; 10 positions agree with TRBD1. Trimming cost V 4 bases and J 5 bases; bases outside gene matches: 5. The V gene's germline CDR1 is SGHNT and CDR2 YYREEE (reference sequence). The CDR3 sequence is 14 residues long. CDR3 nucleotides: TGTGCCAGCAGCCGACAGGGGGCGATGGAGACCCAGTACTTC. Protein: CASSRQGAMETQYF.

V and J are TRBV5-4 and TRBJ1-2; the D gene is possibly TRBD1 (5 bases). There are 13 residues in the CDR3. Germline V gene sequence: CDR1 SGHNT, CDR2 YYREEE (reference sequence). V was clipped by 1 base and J by 8 bases, with 12 bases between them. CDR3 in DNA: TGTGCCAGCAGCTTGTTGGGGGGAAGGGGCTACACCTTC. The encoded protein is CASSLLGGRGYTF.

This clone was found once. The chain recombines TRBV6-6 with TRBJ2-5; TRBD1 or TRBD2 may be the D gene (5 bases each). Germline CDR1 is MNHNY and CDR2 is SVGAGI (reference sequence). The V end was cut by 5 bases, the J end by 5 bases, with 12 bases between. This CDR3 has 13 residues. CDR3 region: CASSRDPGETQYF. For the CDR3, the DNA is TGTGCCAGCAGTCGGGACCCGGGGGAGACCCAGTACTTC.

The chain combines TRBV7-2 with TRBJ2-5, with TRBD1 matching over 9 bases. V shed 6 bases and J 4 bases; nucleotides not matched to a gene: 6. The germline V gene has CDR1 SGHTA and CDR2 FQGNSA. This CDR3 region has 14 residues. This chain's CDR3 is CASRPTGGGETQYF. The DNA for the CDR3 is TGTGCCAGCAGACCGACAGGGGGGGGAGAGACCCAGTACTTC.